The 16 T cell receptor beta chains below were found in one sample sequenced in a study of radiation and T cells in renal cell carcinoma. Assay used: immunoSEQ multiplex PCR; TCRdb lists only in-frame clones, some missing. The data show over 60,000 clones, with around 78% seen just once and about 2.4% held by the top ten. Time point noted: blood 4 weeks post-SBRT, at nephrectomy. Treatment reported: 15 Gy SBRT to primary tumor, nephrectomy 4 weeks later. Here the sequenced sample was blood, taken from a patient whose treatment included radiotherapy and nephrectomy. The source of these receptors is a woman aged 60-75 years with renal cell carcinoma.

V is TRBV6-5 and J is TRBJ2-3; D may be TRBD1 (6 bases). Germline-derived CDR1 and CDR2 are MNHEY and SVGAGI. The CDR3 is 15 residues long. Trimming removed 6 bases at V and 4 bases at J, with 17 bases between. The CDR3 sequence: CASRKWQGKSDTQYF. CDR3 nucleotide sequence: TGTGCCAGCAGAAAATGGCAGGGGAAATCAGATACGCAGTATTTT.

The rearrangement links TRBV4-1 to TRBJ2-3; 9 bases agree with TRBD2. This CDR3 region has 16 residues. Germline CDR1 and CDR2: MGHRA and YSYEKL. With V trimmed by 0 bases and J by 4 bases, 5 bases remained unmatched. The CDR3 loop reads CASSQDVAGGADTQYF. Written as DNA, the CDR3 is TGCGCCAGCAGCCAAGATGTGGCGGGAGGGGCAGATACGCAGTATTTT.

V is TRBV27 and J is TRBJ2-1; 8 bases map to TRBD2. This CDR3 is built from 14 residues. The junction had 4 bases not matched to a gene; V was cut back by 3 bases and J by 6 bases. The germline V gene encodes CDR1 MNHEY and CDR2 SMNVEV (reference sequence). The CDR3 DNA is TGTGCCAGCAGTTTCGAAGCGGGGGTCAATGAGCAGTTCTTC. Protein: CASSFEAGVNEQFF.

This clone was counted a single time. The chain uses TRBV7-9 and TRBJ1-2; D not resolved. Per germline, CDR1 SEHNR and CDR2 FQNEAQ (reference sequence). The CDR3 sequence is 15 residues long. V dropped 6 bases and J dropped 0 bases, with 14 bases sitting between them. CDR3 region: CASRSVPGANYGYTF. The CDR3 DNA reads as TGTGCCAGCAGATCGGTCCCGGGTGCTAACTATGGCTACACCTTC.

The J gene is TRBJ2-6, the V gene TRBV6-5; a possible D gene is TRBD2 (5 bases). V dropped 2 bases and J dropped 2 bases, with 10 bases sitting between them. This CDR3 contains 16 residues. In germline, CDR1 is MNHEY, CDR2 SVGAGI. CDR3 in amino acids: CASSYADGAGANVLTF. CDR3 DNA: TGTGCCAGCAGTTACGCAGACGGGGCTGGGGCCAACGTCCTGACTTTC.

V and J are TRBV28 and TRBJ2-2; tentative D call: TRBD1 (5 bases). This CDR3 has 11 amino acids. Trimming took 8 bases from V and 11 from J, leaving 12 bases between them. Germline V gene sequence: CDR1 MDHEN, CDR2 SYDVKM. The chain's CDR3 is CASQGRDELFF. The CDR3 bases are TGTGCCAGCCAGGGCAGGGATGAGCTGTTTTTT.

This chain joins TRBV18 and TRBJ2-3; 10 positions match TRBD2. The V and J ends lost 4 bases and 6 bases, in that order; junction bases with no gene match: 10. The CDR3 consists of 16 residues. CDR1 and CDR2 (germline): KGHSH, LQKENI. This CDR3 is CASSRSGGPDGDTQYF. The CDR3 DNA reads as TGTGCCAGCTCACGTAGCGGGGGGCCTGATGGCGATACGCAGTATTTT.

This clone appeared once. The chain is built from TRBV27 and TRBJ1-2; maybe TRBD1 (5 bases). V lost 7 bases and J lost 7, with 25 bases in between. This CDR3 comprises 16 residues. Germline loops: CDR1 MNHEY, CDR2 SMNVEV (reference sequence). The CDR3 reads CASTTLMAGPRAGYTF. CDR3 in DNA: TGTGCCAGCACCACCCTAATGGCAGGGCCACGAGCTGGCTACACCTTC.

The chain links TRBV19 to TRBJ2-3; 10 bases match TRBD1. CDR1 and CDR2 from the germline V gene are LNHDA and SQIVND (reference sequence). There are 18 residues in the CDR3. The J segment lost 2 bases and the V segment lost 5 bases, leaving 13 bases of the junction unmatched. This chain's CDR3 is CASSPDRGPFSITDTQYF. The DNA for the CDR3 is TGTGCCAGTAGTCCTGACAGGGGGCCCTTCTCCATCACAGATACGCAGTATTTT.

CDR3 sequence reads: CASSPTRGANVLTF. CDR3 coding DNA: TGTGCCAGCAGCCCCACGAGGGGGGCCAACGTCCTGACTTTC. The chain joins TRBV7-9 to TRBJ2-6; D remains unclear. Looked up from germline, CDR1 is SEHNR and CDR2 is FQNEAQ (reference sequence). The CDR3 is 14 amino acids. V dropped 5 bases and J dropped 4 bases, with 9 bases sitting between them.

The genes are TRBV19 and TRBJ1-5, with 9 bases matching TRBD1. The CDR3 consists of 14 residues. The V gene's germline CDR1 is LNHDA and CDR2 SQIVND (reference sequence). V gave up 4 bases and J gave up 10 bases; unmatched junction bases: 8. The CDR3 sequence: CASSRGQGVKPQHF. CDR3 in DNA: TGTGCCAGTAGTAGGGGACAGGGAGTTAAACCCCAGCATTTT.

This chain links TRBV18 with TRBJ1-2; 12 bases align to TRBD1. This CDR3 is 17 amino acids long. J was trimmed by 5 bases and V by 4 bases; bases with no gene match: 11. Germline V gene data show CDR1 as KGHSH and CDR2 as LQKENI. CDR3 DNA: TGTGCCAGCTCACAGGGGACAGGGGGCGCGATCAATTATGGCTACACCTTC. This sequence encodes CASSQGTGGAINYGYTF.

This rearrangement joins TRBV5-4 to TRBJ1-1; no clear D. CDR1 is SGHNT, CDR2 YYREEE, per germline (reference sequence). Trimming stripped 3 bases from V and 2 bases from J, with 11 bases between. The CDR3 extends over 14 amino acids. For the CDR3, the DNA is TGTGCCAGCAGCTACTTTACACTAAACACTGAAGCTTTCTTT. The encoded protein is CASSYFTLNTEAFF.

V and J are TRBV28 and TRBJ1-1, with 7 bases that match TRBD1. The V and J ends lost 5 bases and 1 base, in that order; junction bases with no gene match: 10. CDR3 size: 16 residues. Germline CDR1 MDHEN, CDR2 SYDVKM. CDR3 bases: TGTGCCAGCAGTCCTCTTCAACAGGGGTGGAACACTGAAGCTTTCTTT. Its protein product is CASSPLQQGWNTEAFF.

The chain joins TRBV19 to TRBJ1-2; the D is unclear. There are 13 residues in the CDR3. Germline V gene sequence: CDR1 LNHDA, CDR2 SQIVND (reference sequence). Trimming took 4 bases from V and 0 from J, leaving 6 bases between them. The CDR3 spells CASSRGSNYGYTF. CDR3 nucleotide sequence: TGTGCCAGTAGTAGGGGATCTAACTATGGCTACACCTTC.

The J gene is TRBJ1-5, the V gene TRBV28; D call uncertain. V was cut by 1 base and J by 8 bases, with 12 bases left in between. CDR3 length: 14 residues. Germline loops: CDR1 MDHEN, CDR2 SYDVKM. This CDR3 reads CASSLLEGREPQHF. The DNA of the CDR3 is TGTGCCAGCAGTTTATTGGAGGGAAGGGAGCCCCAGCATTTT.